Following are 21 T cell receptor beta chains from one sample sequenced in a study of CD8 T cells in Susac syndrome. After extraction with the RNeasy kit, 0.5 to 1 ug of the RNA was reverse transcribed using random hexamers. Via MiXCR, TCRdb re-called the immunoSEQ multiplex PCR reads, giving one row per CDR3 protein. Of about 300,000 distinct CDR3 sequences listed, 89% are singletons. Specimen: CD8+ T cells from PBMCs. The source is a human donor with multiple sclerosis.

The chain couples TRBV30 to TRBJ1-1; D not certain. V was clipped by 1 base and J by 0 bases, with 9 bases between them. CDR1 is GTSNPN, CDR2 SVGIG, per germline (reference sequence). The CDR3 length is 14 residues. CDR3 sequence reads: CAWSETIMNTEAFF. DNA of the CDR3: TGTGCCTGGAGTGAGACAATCATGAACACTGAAGCTTTCTTT.

V is TRBV9 and J is TRBJ1-1; D unclear. In germline, CDR1 is SGDLS, CDR2 YYNGEE. The V and J ends lost 0 bases and 5 bases respectively, with 8 bases between them. The CDR3 is 13 residues long. CDR3 coding DNA: TGTGCCAGCAGCGTAGGGTGGGAGACTGAAGCTTTCTTT. Encoded protein: CASSVGWETEAFF.

V usage is TRBV20-1 and J usage is TRBJ2-7; perhaps TRBD2 as D (6 bases). The ends were cut back, 4 bases at V and 5 bases at J, with 21 bases in the middle. This CDR3 is 15 amino acids long. Germline values: CDR1 DFQATT, CDR2 SNEGSKA (reference sequence). CDR3 residues: CSAISGRVETHEQYF. In nucleotides, the CDR3 is TGCAGTGCTATTAGCGGAAGAGTTGAGACCCACGAGCAGTACTTC.

The chain recombines TRBV6-2 or TRBV6-3 with TRBJ2-7; 8 bases are shared with TRBD1. This CDR3 is built from 15 residues. In germline, CDR1 is MNHEY, CDR2 SVGEGT. V dropped 0 bases and J dropped 3; count of bases not matched to a gene: 4. The CDR3 is CASSYSKGTGYEQYF. The CDR3 DNA reads TGTGCCAGCAGTTACTCGAAAGGGACAGGCTACGAGCAGTACTTC.

The rearrangement joins TRBV6-2 or TRBV6-3 to TRBJ1-1, with 8 bases fitting TRBD1. In germline, CDR1 is MNHEY, CDR2 SVGEGT. V gave up 6 bases and J gave up 7 bases; unmatched junction bases: 7. This CDR3 has 13 residues. The CDR3 DNA is TGTGCCAGCAGCTCCGGGACAGGAGATGAAGCTTTCTTT. Translation gives CASSSGTGDEAFF.

The rearrangement uses TRBV10-3 and TRBJ2-6; TRBD1 might be the D (6 bases). The CDR3 runs 17 residues. With 0 bases removed from V and 2 bases from J, the gap between germline ends came to 11 bases. CDR1 is ENHRY and CDR2 is SYGVKD in the germline V gene. This CDR3 is CAISESGHPAGANVLTF. CDR3 bases: TGTGCCATCAGTGAGTCGGGACATCCCGCTGGGGCCAACGTCCTGACTTTC.

This rearrangement joins TRBV20-1 to TRBJ1-1; TRBD1 agrees at 10 bases. The CDR3 is 15 residues long. In germline, CDR1 is DFQATT, CDR2 SNEGSKA (reference sequence). The J segment lost 6 bases and the V segment lost 6 bases, leaving 13 bases of the junction unmatched. The CDR3 DNA is TGCAGTGCGAGTTCTGAGGGACAGGGGTTCCCTGAAGCTTTCTTT. This sequence encodes CSASSEGQGFPEAFF.

The chain recombines TRBV13 with TRBJ2-2; tentatively, D is TRBD2 (6 bases). V lost 6 bases and J lost 6, with 11 bases in between. CDR1 PRHDT and CDR2 FYEKMQ come from the germline V gene (reference sequence). This CDR3 comprises 13 residues. CDR3 nucleotide sequence: TGTGCCAGCAGTCAGGGCGGGGCCGGGGAGCTGTTTTTT. Protein: CASSQGGAGELFF.

The chain links TRBV30 to TRBJ1-5; 8 nucleotides agree with TRBD1. This CDR3 spans 19 amino acids. V lost 0 bases and J lost 2; bases outside the gene matches: 15. Germline lookup yields CDR1 GTSNPN and CDR2 SVGIG (reference sequence). CDR3 coding DNA: TGTGCCTGGAGTGTAAGGGGCAGGGGGCCCGAGGACGGCAATCAGCCCCAGCATTTT. It translates to CAWSVRGRGPEDGNQPQHF.

The chain carries TRBV3-1 and TRBJ1-2; possible D gene TRBD1, 5 bases. There are 16 residues in the CDR3. Germline lookup yields CDR1 LGHDT and CDR2 YNNKEL (reference sequence). Trimming cost V 4 bases and J 5 bases, with 20 bases left between them. CDR3 nucleotide sequence: TGTGCCAGCAGCCCATCCGGGACCGACATTTCATATGGCTACACCTTC. Its translation is CASSPSGTDISYGYTF.

The chain uses TRBV4-3 and TRBJ2-1; TRBD2 agrees at 12 bases. J gave up 9 bases and V 3 bases, and 6 bases lay outside the gene matches. Germline-derived CDR1 and CDR2 are LGHNA and YSLEER. The CDR3 covers 15 residues. The DNA for the CDR3 is TGCGCCAGCAGCCATTCAACGGGACTAGCGGGTGAGCAGTTCTTC. This translates into CASSHSTGLAGEQFF.

The V and J genes are TRBV12-3 or TRBV12-4 and TRBJ2-5; D tentatively reads TRBD1 or TRBD2 (5 bases each). Trimming stripped 6 bases from V and 3 bases from J, with 14 bases between. This CDR3 is 14 amino acids long. This chain's CDR3 is CASRPRDAEETQYF. The CDR3 nucleotides are TGTGCCAGCAGGCCTCGGGACGCAGAAGAGACCCAGTACTTC.

The chain is built from TRBV19 and TRBJ1-1; D ambiguous. The CDR3 runs to 14 residues. CDR1 LNHDA and CDR2 SQIVND come from the germline V gene (reference sequence). Trimming took off 7 bases at V and 3 bases at J, with 15 bases between the two ends. CDR3 nucleotide sequence: TGTGCCAGTATGGTTCTGGGTGGGGACACTGAAGCTTTCTTT. This encodes CASMVLGGDTEAFF. The entire variable domain, with the rest obtained from reference TRBV19 and TRBJ1-1, is as follows: DGGITQSPKYLFRKEGQNVTLSCEQNLNHDAMYWYRQDPGQGLRLIYYSQIVNDFQKGDIAEGYSVSREKKESFPLTVTSAQKNPTAFYLCASMVLGGDTEAFFGQGTRLTVV.

The chain joins TRBV12-5 to TRBJ2-5; TRBD2 matches at 10 bases. V lost 1 base and J lost 7; bases outside the gene matches: 6. The CDR3 totals 15 residues. Germline CDR1 LGHNT, CDR2 FRNRAP. The CDR3 nucleotides are TGTGCTAGTGGTTTGGAGCCTAGCGGGAGAGGGACCCAGTACTTC. Protein: CASGLEPSGRGTQYF.

The rearrangement links TRBV4-3 to TRBJ1-1; the match to TRBD1 covers 12 bases. Trimming took 1 base from V and 3 from J; bases not matched to a gene: 9. The CDR3 is 18 amino acids. Germline lookup yields CDR1 LGHNA and CDR2 YSLEER. CDR3 in amino acids: CASSQAGTGGLGDTEAFF. The DNA of the CDR3 is TGCGCCAGCAGCCAAGCCGGGACAGGGGGCCTTGGTGACACTGAAGCTTTCTTT.

The chain links TRBV7-3 to TRBJ2-7, with TRBD2 matching 8 bases. This CDR3 is 18 amino acids long. Trimming cost V 1 base and J 0 bases; bases outside gene matches: 11. The germline CDR1 and CDR2 sequences are SGHTA and FQGTGA. The CDR3 nucleotides are TGTGCCAGCAGCTTAAGGGCTTTTATAGCGGGAAGCTCCTACGAGCAGTACTTC. Translated, it gives CASSLRAFIAGSSYEQYF.

This chain's CDR3 is CASSSLVGGLRGASYEQYF. CDR3 DNA: TGTGCCAGCAGTTCCCTCGTGGGTGGTTTGAGGGGCGCTTCCTACGAGCAGTACTTC. The chain is built from TRBV27 and TRBJ2-7, with D tentatively TRBD1 or TRBD2 (5 bases each). Germline CDR1 and CDR2: MNHEY and SMNVEV (reference sequence). Trimming stripped 4 bases from V and 1 base from J, with 26 bases between. The CDR3 has 19 amino acids.

The chain couples TRBV9 to TRBJ2-1, with D tentatively TRBD1 (5 bases). The CDR3 consists of 15 residues. Per germline, CDR1 SGDLS and CDR2 YYNGEE. The V and J ends lost 5 bases and 1 base respectively, with 13 bases between them. The CDR3 spells CASSEAGISYNEQFF. CDR3 nucleotide sequence: TGTGCCAGCAGTGAAGCAGGGATATCCTACAATGAGCAGTTCTTC.

The genes are TRBV11-2 and TRBJ2-5; 8 positions match TRBD2. The germline V gene encodes CDR1 SGHAT and CDR2 FQNNGV. The trim removed 3 bases at V and 5 bases at J, leaving 8 bases unmatched. The CDR3 totals 15 residues. The CDR3 is CASSFDGGARETQYF. Here the CDR3 DNA reads TGTGCCAGCAGCTTCGACGGGGGGGCACGGGAGACCCAGTACTTC.

This chain connects TRBV29-1 to TRBJ1-1, with D unresolved. V was pared by 5 bases and J by 4 bases, with 11 bases between. Germline CDR1 and CDR2: SQVTM and ANQGSEA. This CDR3 spans 12 amino acids. CDR3: CSVRDIGTEAFF. CDR3 in DNA: TGCAGCGTTCGTGATATCGGCACTGAAGCTTTCTTT.

The gene calls are TRBV9 and TRBJ2-5; perhaps TRBD2 as D (6 bases). V shed 3 bases and J shed 5 bases, with 14 bases lying between them. Germline values: CDR1 SGDLS, CDR2 YYNGEE. The CDR3 length is 14 residues. The CDR3 loop is CASSAFGAGETQYF. The CDR3 DNA sequence: TGTGCCAGCAGCGCTTTTGGGGCGGGGGAGACCCAGTACTTC. Full variable domain (remainder filled in from reference TRBV9 and TRBJ2-5): DSGVTQTPKHLITATGQRVTLRCSPRSGDLSVYWYQQSLDQGLQFLIQYYNGEERAKGNILERFSAQQFPDLHSELNLSSLELGDSALYFCASSAFGAGETQYFGPGTRLLVL.